The present TCR beta chain was sequenced within a study of immune characterization of retroperitoneal liposarcoma. Trimming removed 2 bases from V and 0 bases from J; junction bases left unmatched: 4. The CDR3 runs 16 residues. The germline CDR1 and CDR2 sequences are MNHNS and SASEGT. TCRdb reprocessed the PCR reads via MiXCR and lists one record per CDR3 protein. The data show 3,500 to 4,500 distinct CDR3 sequences, around 30% seen once. The sequence came from a female donor with retroperitoneal liposarcoma. Sequencing was carried out using blood. The chain has TRBV6-1 and TRBJ2-3, with 8 bases matching TRBD2. CDR3 coding DNA: TGTGCCAGCAGTGAAAATAGCGGGGTTAGCACAGATACGCAGTATTTT. Translation gives CASSENSGVSTDTQYF.